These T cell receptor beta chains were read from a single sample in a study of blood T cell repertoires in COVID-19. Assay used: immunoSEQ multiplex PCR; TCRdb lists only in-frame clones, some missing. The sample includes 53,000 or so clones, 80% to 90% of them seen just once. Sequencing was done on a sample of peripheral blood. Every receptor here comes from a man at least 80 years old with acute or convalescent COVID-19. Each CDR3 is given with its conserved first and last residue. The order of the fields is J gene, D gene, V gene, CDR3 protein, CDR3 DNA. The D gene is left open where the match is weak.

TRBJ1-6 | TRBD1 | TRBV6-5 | CASSIDRESSPLHF | TGTGCCAGCAGCATAGACAGGGAGAGTTCACCCCTCCACTTT
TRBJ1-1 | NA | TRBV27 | CASKRVAEAFF | TGTGCCAGCAAGAGGGTGGCTGAAGCTTTCTTT
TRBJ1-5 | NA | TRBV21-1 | CARGGTQPQHF | TGTGCCCGGGGGGGGACTCAGCCCCAGCATTTT
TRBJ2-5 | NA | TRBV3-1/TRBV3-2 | CASSQATVQVETQYF | TGTGCCAGCAGCCAAGCAACGGTTCAAGTGGAGACCCAGTACTTC
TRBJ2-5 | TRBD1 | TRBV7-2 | CASSRDRSQETQYF | TGTGCCAGCAGCCGGGACAGGTCACAAGAGACCCAGTACTTC
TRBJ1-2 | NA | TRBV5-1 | CASSLAGRSGYTF | TGCGCCAGCAGCTTGGCAGGGAGGTCTGGCTACACCTTC
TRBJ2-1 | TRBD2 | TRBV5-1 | CASSPLILAGGRNEQFF | TGCGCCAGCAGCCCCCTGATCCTAGCGGGGGGGCGAAATGAGCAGTTCTTC
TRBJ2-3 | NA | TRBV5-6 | CASSLAEGLHTQYF | TGTGCCAGCAGCTTGGCGGAGGGACTCCATACGCAGTATTTT
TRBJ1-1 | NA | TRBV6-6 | CASSYGGSGGTEAFF | TGTGCCAGCAGTTACGGGGGCAGTGGGGGAACTGAAGCTTTCTTT
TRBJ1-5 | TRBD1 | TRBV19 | CASRQTGGGQPQHF | TGTGCCAGTAGGCAGACAGGGGGCGGGCAGCCCCAGCATTTT
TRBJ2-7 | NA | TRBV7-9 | CASSSGTFPYEQYF | TGTGCCAGCAGCTCCGGGACTTTCCCCTACGAGCAGTACTTC
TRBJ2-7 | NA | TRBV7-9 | CASSPGATHSSYEQYF | TGTGCCAGCAGCCCTGGGGCGACGCATAGCTCCTACGAGCAGTACTTC